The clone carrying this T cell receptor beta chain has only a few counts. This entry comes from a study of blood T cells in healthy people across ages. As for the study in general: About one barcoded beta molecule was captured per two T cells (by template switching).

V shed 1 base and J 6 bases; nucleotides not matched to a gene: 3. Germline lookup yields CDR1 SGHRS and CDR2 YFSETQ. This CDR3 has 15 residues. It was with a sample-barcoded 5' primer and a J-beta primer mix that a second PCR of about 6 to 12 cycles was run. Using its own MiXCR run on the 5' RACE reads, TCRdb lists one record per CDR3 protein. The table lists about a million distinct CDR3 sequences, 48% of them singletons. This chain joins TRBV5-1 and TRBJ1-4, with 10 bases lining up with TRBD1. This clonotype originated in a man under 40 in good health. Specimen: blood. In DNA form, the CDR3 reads TGCGCCAGCAGCTTGTCCGGGACAGGGGATGAAAAACTGTTTTTT. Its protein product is CASSLSGTGDEKLFF. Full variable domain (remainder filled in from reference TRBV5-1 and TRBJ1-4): KAGVTQTPRYLIKTRGQQVTLSCSPISGHRSVSWYQQTPGQGLQFLFEYFSETQRNKGNFPGRFSGRQFSNSRSEMNVSTLELGDSALYLCASSLSGTGDEKLFFGSGTQLSVL.